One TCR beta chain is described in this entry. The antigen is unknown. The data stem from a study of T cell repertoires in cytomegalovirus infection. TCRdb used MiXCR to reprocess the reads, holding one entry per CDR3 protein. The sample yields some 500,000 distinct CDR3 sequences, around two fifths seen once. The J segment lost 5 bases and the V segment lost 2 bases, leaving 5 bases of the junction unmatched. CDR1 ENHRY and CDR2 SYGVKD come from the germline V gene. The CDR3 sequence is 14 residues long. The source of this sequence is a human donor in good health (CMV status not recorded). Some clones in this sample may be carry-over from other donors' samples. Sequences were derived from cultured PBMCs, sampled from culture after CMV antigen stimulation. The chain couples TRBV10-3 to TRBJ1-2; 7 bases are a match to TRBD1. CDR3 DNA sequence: TGTGCCATCAGTGAGAGGGACAGAGATTATGGCTACACCTTC. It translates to CAISERDRDYGYTF.